This TCR beta chain derives from a study of T cells in Graves' hyperthyroidism and ophthalmopathy. This clonotype was seen repeatedly, ten times or more. The TCR beta CDR3 regions underwent amplification using RNA transcripts as the source. An initial round of RT-PCR targeting the TCR CDR3 relied on the HTBI primer set. In TCRdb, the multiplex PCR reads were re-called with MiXCR into one record per CDR3 protein. The sample lists some 92,000 distinct CDR3 sequences, around 42% occurring once. Exclusions: uncontrolled infection, other autoimmune disease, pregnancy, lactation. The sequencing input was peripheral blood or thyroid tissue (not recorded which). This clonotype originated in a woman aged 25 to 39 with Graves' hyperthyroidism.

In DNA form, the CDR3 reads TGCGCCAGCAGCAGGGGTGATACCTACGAGCAGTACTTC. This gives the protein CASSRGDTYEQYF. The chain is built from TRBV5-1 and TRBJ2-7; D perhaps matches TRBD1 (5 bases). The germline gives CDR1 SGHRS, CDR2 YFSETQ. There are 13 residues in the CDR3. V gave up 4 bases and J gave up 2 bases, with 10 bases separating them.